This T cell receptor beta chain was identified in a study of T cell repertoires in cytomegalovirus infection. Across the study: CMV infection and matching HLA type were both indicated by public TCR beta signatures. Study observations and caveats: Adding up the frequency of public TCR beta families identified people who carried CMV plus the relevant HLA. Dominating the ex vivo response were HLA-C-restricted CMV-specific TCR beta clonotypes.

This CDR3 has 11 residues. V gave up 5 bases and J gave up 7 bases, with 8 bases separating them. Germline lookup yields CDR1 MNHNS and CDR2 SASEGT. This clonotype was seen repeatedly, ten times or more. Its antigen is undetermined. Via MiXCR, TCRdb re-called the reads, giving one row per CDR3 protein. The table shows 350,000 to 500,000 distinct CDR3 sequences, with approximately 32% occurring only once. This chain links TRBV6-1 with TRBJ1-2; no firm D call. The receptor's source is a human donor in good health (CMV status not recorded). Some clones in this sample may be carry-over from other donors' samples. Sample: PBMCs. The CDR3: CASSLATGYTF. DNA of the CDR3: TGTGCCAGCAGTTTGGCCACTGGCTACACCTTC.